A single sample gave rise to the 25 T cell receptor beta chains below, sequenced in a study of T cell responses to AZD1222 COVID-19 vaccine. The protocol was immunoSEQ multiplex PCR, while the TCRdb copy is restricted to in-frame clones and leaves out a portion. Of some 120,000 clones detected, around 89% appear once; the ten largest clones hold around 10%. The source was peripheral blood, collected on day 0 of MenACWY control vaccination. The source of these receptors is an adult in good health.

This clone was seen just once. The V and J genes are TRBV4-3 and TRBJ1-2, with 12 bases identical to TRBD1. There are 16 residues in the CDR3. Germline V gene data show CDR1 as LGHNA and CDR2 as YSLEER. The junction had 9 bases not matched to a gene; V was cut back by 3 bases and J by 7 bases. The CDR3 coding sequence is TGCGCCAGCAGCCAGGAATCCGGGACAGGGGGCACTGGCTACACCTTC. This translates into CASSQESGTGGTGYTF.

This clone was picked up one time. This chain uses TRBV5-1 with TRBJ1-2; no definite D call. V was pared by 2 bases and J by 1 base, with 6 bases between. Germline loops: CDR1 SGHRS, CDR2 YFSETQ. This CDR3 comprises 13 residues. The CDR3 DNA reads TGCGCCAGCAGCTTATCCAGTAACTATGGCTACACCTTC. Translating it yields CASSLSSNYGYTF. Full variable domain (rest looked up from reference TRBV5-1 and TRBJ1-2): KAGVTQTPRYLIKTRGQQVTLSCSPISGHRSVSWYQQTPGQGLQFLFEYFSETQRNKGNFPGRFSGRQFSNSRSEMNVSTLELGDSALYLCASSLSSNYGYTFGSGTRLTVV.

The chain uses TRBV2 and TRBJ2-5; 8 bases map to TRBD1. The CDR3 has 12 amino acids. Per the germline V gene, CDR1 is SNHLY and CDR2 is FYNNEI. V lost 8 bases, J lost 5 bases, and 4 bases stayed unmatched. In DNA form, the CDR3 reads TGTGCCAGCCAGGACAGGGCGGAGACCCAGTACTTC. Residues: CASQDRAETQYF.

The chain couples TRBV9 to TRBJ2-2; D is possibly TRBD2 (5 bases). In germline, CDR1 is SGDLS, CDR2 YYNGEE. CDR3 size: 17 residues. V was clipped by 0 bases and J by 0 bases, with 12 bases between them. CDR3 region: CASSVEPGIANTGELFF. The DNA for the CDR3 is TGTGCCAGCAGCGTAGAGCCCGGGATCGCGAACACCGGGGAGCTGTTTTTT.

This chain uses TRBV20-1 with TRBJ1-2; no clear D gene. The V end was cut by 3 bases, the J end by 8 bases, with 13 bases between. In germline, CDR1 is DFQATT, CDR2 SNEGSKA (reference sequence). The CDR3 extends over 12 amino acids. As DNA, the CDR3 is TGCAGTGCTAGTTCCAATCTCGGAGGCTACACCTTC. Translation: CSASSNLGGYTF.

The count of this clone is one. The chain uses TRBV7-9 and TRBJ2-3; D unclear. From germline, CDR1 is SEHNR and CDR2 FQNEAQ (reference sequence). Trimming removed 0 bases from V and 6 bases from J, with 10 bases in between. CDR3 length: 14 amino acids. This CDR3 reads CASSLAGYFDTQYF. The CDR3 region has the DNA TGTGCCAGCAGCTTAGCGGGTTATTTCGATACGCAGTATTTT.

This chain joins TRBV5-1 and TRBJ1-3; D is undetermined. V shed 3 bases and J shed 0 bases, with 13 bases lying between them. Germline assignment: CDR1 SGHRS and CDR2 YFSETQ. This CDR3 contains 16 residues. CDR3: CASSSLMAGSGNTIYF. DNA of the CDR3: TGCGCCAGCAGCTCGCTGATGGCAGGCTCTGGAAACACCATATATTTT.

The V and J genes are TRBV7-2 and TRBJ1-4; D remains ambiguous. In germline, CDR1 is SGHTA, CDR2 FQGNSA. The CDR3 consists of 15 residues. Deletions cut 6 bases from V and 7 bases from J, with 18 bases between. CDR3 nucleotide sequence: TGTGCCAGCAGTCTTTCTTTAACGGATTTTGAAAAACTGTTTTTT. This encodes CASSLSLTDFEKLFF.

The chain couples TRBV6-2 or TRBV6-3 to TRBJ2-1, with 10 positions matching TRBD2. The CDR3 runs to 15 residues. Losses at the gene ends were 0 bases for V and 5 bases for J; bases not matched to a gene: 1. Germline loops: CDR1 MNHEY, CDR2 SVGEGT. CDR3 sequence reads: CASSYSLAGNNEQFF. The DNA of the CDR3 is TGTGCCAGCAGTTACTCACTAGCGGGGAACAATGAGCAGTTCTTC.

The CDR3 DNA reads TGTGCCAGTAGTCCGACAGGGGGCGACGAGACCCAGTACTTC. This codes for CASSPTGGDETQYF. J is TRBJ2-5 and V is TRBV19; 10 nucleotides agree with TRBD1. Looked up from germline, CDR1 is LNHDA and CDR2 is SQIVND (reference sequence). V gave up 5 bases and J gave up 5 bases; unmatched junction bases: 5. This CDR3 is built from 14 residues. Using reference TRBV19 and TRBJ2-5 for the parts outside the CDR3, the full variable domain is DGGITQSPKYLFRKEGQNVTLSCEQNLNHDAMYWYRQDPGQGLRLIYYSQIVNDFQKGDIAEGYSVSREKKESFPLTVTSAQKNPTAFYLCASSPTGGDETQYFGPGTRLLVL.

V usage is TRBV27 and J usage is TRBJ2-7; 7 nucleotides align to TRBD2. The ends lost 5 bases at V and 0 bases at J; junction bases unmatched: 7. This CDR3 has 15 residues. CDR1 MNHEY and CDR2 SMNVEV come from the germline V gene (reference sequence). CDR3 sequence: CASSTGGGLSYEQYF. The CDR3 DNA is TGTGCCAGCAGTACGGGGGGAGGCCTCTCCTACGAGCAGTACTTC.

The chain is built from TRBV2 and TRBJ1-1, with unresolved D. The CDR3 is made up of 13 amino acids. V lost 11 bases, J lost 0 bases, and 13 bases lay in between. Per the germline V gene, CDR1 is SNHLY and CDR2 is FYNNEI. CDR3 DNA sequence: TGTGCCGCCCACCGTGAGGTGAACACTGAAGCTTTCTTT. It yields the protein CAAHREVNTEAFF.

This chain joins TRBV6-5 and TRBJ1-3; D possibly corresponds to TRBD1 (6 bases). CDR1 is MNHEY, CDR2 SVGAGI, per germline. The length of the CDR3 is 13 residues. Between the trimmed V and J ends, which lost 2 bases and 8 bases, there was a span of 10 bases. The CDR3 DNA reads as TGTGCCAGCAGTTACGACAGGACCCACACCATATATTTT. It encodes CASSYDRTHTIYF.

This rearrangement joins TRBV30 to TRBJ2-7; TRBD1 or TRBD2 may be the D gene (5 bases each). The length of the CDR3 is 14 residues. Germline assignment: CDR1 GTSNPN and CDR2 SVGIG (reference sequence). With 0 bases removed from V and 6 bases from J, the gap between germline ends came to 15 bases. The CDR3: CAWSVLRARGEQYF. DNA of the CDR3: TGTGCCTGGAGTGTACTGAGGGCGAGGGGCGAGCAGTACTTC. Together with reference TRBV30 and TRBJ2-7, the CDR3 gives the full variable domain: SQTIHQWPATLVQPVGSPLSLECTVEGTSNPNLYWYRQAAGRGLQLLFYSVGIGQISSEVPQNLSASRPQDRQFILSSKKLLLSDSGFYLCAWSVLRARGEQYFGPGTRLTVT.

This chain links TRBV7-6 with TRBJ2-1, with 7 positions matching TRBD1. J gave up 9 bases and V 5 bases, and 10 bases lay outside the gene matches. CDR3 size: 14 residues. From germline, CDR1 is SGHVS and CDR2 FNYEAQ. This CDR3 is CASSPTTGYGEQFF. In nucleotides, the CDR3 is TGTGCCAGCAGCCCAACGACAGGGTACGGTGAGCAGTTCTTC. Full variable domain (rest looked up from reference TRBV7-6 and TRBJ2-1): GAGVSQSPRYKVTKRGQDVALRCDPISGHVSLYWYRQALGQGPEFLTYFNYEAQQDKSGLPNDRFSAERPEGSISTLTIQRTEQRDSAMYRCASSPTTGYGEQFFGPGTRLTVL.

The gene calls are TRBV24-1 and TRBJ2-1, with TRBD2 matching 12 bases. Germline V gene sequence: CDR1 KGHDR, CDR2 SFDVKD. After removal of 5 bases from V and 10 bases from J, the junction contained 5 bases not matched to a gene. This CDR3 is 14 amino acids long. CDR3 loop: CATSATSGRNEQFF. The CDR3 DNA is TGTGCCACCAGTGCGACTAGCGGGAGAAACGAGCAGTTCTTC.

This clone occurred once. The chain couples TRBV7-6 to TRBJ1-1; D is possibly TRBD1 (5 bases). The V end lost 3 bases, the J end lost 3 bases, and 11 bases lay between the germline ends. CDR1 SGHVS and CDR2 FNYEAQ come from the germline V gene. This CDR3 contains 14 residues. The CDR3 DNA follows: TGTGCCAGCAGCTTCCAGGGAGGGGACACTGAAGCTTTCTTT. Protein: CASSFQGGDTEAFF.

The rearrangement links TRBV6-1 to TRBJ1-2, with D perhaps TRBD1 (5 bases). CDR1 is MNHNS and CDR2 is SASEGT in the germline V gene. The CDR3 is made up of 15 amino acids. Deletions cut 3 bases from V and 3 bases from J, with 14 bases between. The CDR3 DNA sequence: TGTGCCAGCAGTGACGCGGGAGCGGGGGACTATGGCTACACCTTC. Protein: CASSDAGAGDYGYTF.

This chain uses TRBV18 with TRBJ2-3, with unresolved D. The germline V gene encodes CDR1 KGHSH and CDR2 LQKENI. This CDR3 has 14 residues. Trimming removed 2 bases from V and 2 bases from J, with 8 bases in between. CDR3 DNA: TGTGCCAGCTCACCAGTGTCTAACACAGATACGCAGTATTTT. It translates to CASSPVSNTDTQYF. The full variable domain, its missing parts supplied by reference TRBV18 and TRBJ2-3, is NAGVMQNPRHLVRRRGQEARLRCSPMKGHSHVYWYRQLPEEGLKFMVYLQKENIIDESGMPKERFSAEFPKEGPSILRIQQVVRGDSAAYFCASSPVSNTDTQYFGPGTRLTVL.

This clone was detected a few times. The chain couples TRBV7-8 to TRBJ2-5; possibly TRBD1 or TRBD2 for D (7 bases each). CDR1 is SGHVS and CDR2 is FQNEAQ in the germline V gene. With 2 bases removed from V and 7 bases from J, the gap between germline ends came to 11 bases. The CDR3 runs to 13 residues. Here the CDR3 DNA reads TGTGCCAGCAGCTTAACAGGGGAGGGGACCCAGTACTTC. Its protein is CASSLTGEGTQYF.

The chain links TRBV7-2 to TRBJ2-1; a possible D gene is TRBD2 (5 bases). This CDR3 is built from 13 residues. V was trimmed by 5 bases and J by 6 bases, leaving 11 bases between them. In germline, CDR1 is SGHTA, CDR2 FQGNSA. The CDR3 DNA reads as TGTGCCAGCAGCCTGCGGAGGCTCAATGAGCAGTTCTTC. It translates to CASSLRRLNEQFF.

The CDR3 sequence: CATNLGGNTEAFF. The CDR3 region has the DNA TGTGCCACCAACCTTGGGGGAAACACTGAAGCTTTCTTT. The chain recombines TRBV18 with TRBJ1-1, with D perhaps TRBD1 (5 bases). The CDR3 is 13 amino acids. The V end was cut by 10 bases, the J end by 2 bases, with 14 bases between. Looked up from germline, CDR1 is KGHSH and CDR2 is LQKENI.

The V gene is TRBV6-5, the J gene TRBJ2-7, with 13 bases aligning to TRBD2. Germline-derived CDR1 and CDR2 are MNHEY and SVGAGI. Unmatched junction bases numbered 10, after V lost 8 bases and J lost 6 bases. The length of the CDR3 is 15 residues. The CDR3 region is CASGNSGLAGREQYF. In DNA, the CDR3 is TGTGCCAGCGGTAACTCGGGACTAGCGGGACGCGAGCAGTACTTC.

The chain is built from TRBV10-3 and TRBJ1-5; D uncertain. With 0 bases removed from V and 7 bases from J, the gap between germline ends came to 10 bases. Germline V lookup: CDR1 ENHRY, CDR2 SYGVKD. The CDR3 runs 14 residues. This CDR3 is CAISESGEGQPQHF. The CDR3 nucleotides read TGTGCCATCAGTGAGTCTGGTGAGGGACAGCCCCAGCATTTT.

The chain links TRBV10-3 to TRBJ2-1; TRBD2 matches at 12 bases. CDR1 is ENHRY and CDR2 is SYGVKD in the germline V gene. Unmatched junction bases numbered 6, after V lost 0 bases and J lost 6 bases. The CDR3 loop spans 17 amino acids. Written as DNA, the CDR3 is TGTGCCATCAGTGAGTCGCTGGGGACTAGCGGGCTCAATGAGCAGTTCTTC. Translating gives CAISESLGTSGLNEQFF.